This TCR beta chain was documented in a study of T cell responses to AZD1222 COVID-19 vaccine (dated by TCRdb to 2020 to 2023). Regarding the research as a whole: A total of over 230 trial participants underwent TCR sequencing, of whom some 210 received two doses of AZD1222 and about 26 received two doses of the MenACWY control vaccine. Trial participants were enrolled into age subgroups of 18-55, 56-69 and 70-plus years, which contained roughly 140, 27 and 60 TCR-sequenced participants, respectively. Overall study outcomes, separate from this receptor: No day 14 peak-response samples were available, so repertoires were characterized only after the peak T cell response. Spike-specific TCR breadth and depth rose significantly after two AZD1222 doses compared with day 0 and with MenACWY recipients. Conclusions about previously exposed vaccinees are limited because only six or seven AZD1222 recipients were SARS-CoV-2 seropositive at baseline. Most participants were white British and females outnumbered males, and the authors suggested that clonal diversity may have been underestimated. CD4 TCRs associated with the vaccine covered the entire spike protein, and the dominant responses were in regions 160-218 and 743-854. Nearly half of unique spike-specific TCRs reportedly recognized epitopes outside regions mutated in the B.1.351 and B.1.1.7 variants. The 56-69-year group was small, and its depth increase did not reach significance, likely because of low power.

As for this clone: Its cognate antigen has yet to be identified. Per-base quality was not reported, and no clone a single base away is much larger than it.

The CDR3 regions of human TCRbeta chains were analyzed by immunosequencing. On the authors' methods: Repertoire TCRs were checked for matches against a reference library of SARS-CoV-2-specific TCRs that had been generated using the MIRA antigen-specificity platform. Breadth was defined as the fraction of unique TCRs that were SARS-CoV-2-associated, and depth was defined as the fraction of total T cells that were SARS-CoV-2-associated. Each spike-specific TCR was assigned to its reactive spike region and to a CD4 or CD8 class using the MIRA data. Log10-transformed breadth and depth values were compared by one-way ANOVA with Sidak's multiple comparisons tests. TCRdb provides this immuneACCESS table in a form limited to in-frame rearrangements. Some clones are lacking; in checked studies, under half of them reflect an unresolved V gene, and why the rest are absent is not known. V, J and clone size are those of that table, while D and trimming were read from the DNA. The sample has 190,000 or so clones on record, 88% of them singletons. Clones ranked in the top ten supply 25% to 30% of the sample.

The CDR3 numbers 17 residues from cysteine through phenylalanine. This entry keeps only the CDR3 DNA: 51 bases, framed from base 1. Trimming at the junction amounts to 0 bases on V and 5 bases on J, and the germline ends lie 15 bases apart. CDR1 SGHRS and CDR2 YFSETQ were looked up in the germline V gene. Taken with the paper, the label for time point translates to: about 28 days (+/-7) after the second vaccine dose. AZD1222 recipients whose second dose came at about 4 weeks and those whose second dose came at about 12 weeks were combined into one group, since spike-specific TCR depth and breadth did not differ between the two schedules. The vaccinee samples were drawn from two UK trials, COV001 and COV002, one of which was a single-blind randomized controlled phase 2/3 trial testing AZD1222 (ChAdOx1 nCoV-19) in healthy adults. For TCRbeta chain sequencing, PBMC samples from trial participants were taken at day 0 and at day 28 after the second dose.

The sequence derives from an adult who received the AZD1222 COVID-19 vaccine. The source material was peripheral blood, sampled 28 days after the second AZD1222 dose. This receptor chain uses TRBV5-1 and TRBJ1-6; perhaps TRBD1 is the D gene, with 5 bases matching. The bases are TGCGCCAGCAGCTTGGAGGGCGGGGACCGAAATAATTCACCCCTCCACTTT. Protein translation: CASSLEGGDRNNSPLHF.